One and the same sample provided the 20 T cell receptor beta chains below, sequenced in a study of OX40 agonist ivuxolimab in advanced cancers. The repertoire was sequenced with immunoSEQ multiplex PCR; TCRdb's copy has only in-frame clones and lacks some. Among fewer than 70,000 clones listed, roughly 87% were seen once. Sequenced here: CD4+ or CD8+ T cells sorted from blood, sampled in a trial of the OX40 agonist ivuxolimab. These TCRs come from an adult with an advanced solid tumor such as melanoma, head and neck, liver or kidney cancer.

This clone was counted once. This chain joins TRBV7-6 and TRBJ2-5; no clear D. The CDR3 runs to 15 residues. Germline V gene sequence: CDR1 SGHVS, CDR2 FNYEAQ. V was pared by 5 bases and J by 5 bases, with 18 bases between. In DNA, the CDR3 is TGTGCCAGCAGCGCCAGCAGCTTAGTCTCCGAGACCCAGTACTTC. Amino acids: CASSASSLVSETQYF.

The V gene is TRBV7-2, the J gene TRBJ1-1; D is unresolved. In germline, CDR1 is SGHTA, CDR2 FQGNSA. The CDR3 is made up of 13 amino acids. V gave up 4 bases and J gave up 0 bases, with 6 bases separating them. The CDR3 nucleotides read TGTGCCAGCAGCTCGTCAATGAACACTGAAGCTTTCTTT. Its protein product is CASSSSMNTEAFF.

This chain uses TRBV7-2 with TRBJ2-3, with TRBD1 as a possible D gene (6 bases). Trimming took off 6 bases at V and 2 bases at J, with 12 bases between the two ends. This CDR3 is built from 14 residues. CDR1 is SGHTA, CDR2 FQGNSA, per germline. CDR3 amino acids: CASRIQGSTDTQYF. CDR3 DNA sequence: TGTGCCAGCAGGATACAGGGATCCACAGATACGCAGTATTTT.

CDR3 in amino acids: CASRPPGQGRRQPQHF. CDR3 DNA: TGTGCCAGCAGGCCCCCAGGACAGGGGCGACGACAGCCCCAGCATTTT. The V and J genes are TRBV28 and TRBJ1-5; TRBD1 matches at 9 bases. Trimming took 6 bases from V and 7 from J; bases not matched to a gene: 13. CDR1 and CDR2 from the germline V gene are MDHEN and SYDVKM. The CDR3 is 16 amino acids. Filled out from reference TRBV28 and TRBJ1-5, the complete variable domain reads DVKVTQSSRYLVKRTGEKVFLECVQDMDHENMFWYRQDPGLGLRLIYFSYDVKMKEKGDIPEGYSVSREKKERFSLILESASTNQTSMYLCASRPPGQGRRQPQHFGDGTRLSIL.

The CDR3 here is CASSLGGATPYGYTF. As DNA, the CDR3 is TGTGCCAGCAGCTTGGGGGGGGCTACCCCCTATGGCTACACCTTC. The chain links TRBV7-6 to TRBJ1-2, with D perhaps matching TRBD1 (6 bases). This CDR3 has 15 amino acids. Per germline, CDR1 SGHVS and CDR2 FNYEAQ. Trimming removed 3 bases from V and 4 bases from J, with 15 bases in between.

Only one count was recorded for this clone. The rearrangement links TRBV5-4 to TRBJ1-1; D gene unclear. V was pared by 1 base and J by 4 bases, with 11 bases between. The CDR3 consists of 14 residues. The germline V gene encodes CDR1 SGHNT and CDR2 YYREEE (reference sequence). Written as DNA, the CDR3 is TGTGCCAGCAGCTTGCGAGGGTTCCCCACTGAAGCTTTCTTT. It is translated as CASSLRGFPTEAFF.

The chain carries TRBV18 and TRBJ2-1; D is undetermined. The CDR3 loop spans 14 amino acids. The germline V gene encodes CDR1 KGHSH and CDR2 LQKENI. With 3 bases removed from V and 5 bases from J, the gap between germline ends came to 11 bases. CDR3 in amino acids: CASSPQNIDNEQFF. CDR3 DNA: TGTGCCAGCTCACCTCAGAACATCGACAATGAGCAGTTCTTC.

This chain links TRBV10-3 with TRBJ2-7; D perhaps matches TRBD2 (5 bases). Germline loops: CDR1 ENHRY, CDR2 SYGVKD. With 4 bases removed from V and 4 bases from J, the gap between germline ends came to 14 bases. The CDR3 covers 14 residues. The CDR3 nucleotides are TGTGCCATCAGTGGGACGGGATCGCCGTACGAGCAGTACTTC. Amino acid sequence: CAISGTGSPYEQYF.

The genes are TRBV27 and TRBJ2-1; weak D call: TRBD1 (5 bases). The V and J ends lost 10 bases and 6 bases respectively, with 10 bases between them. Germline loops: CDR1 MNHEY, CDR2 SMNVEV (reference sequence). The CDR3 length is 11 residues. The CDR3 DNA follows: TGTGCCACCAGGGTTGGCAATGAGCAGTTCTTC. It yields the protein CATRVGNEQFF.

The chain employs TRBV9 and TRBJ1-5; 7 bases line up with TRBD1. V dropped 2 bases and J dropped 3; count of bases not matched to a gene: 5. The CDR3 runs to 15 residues. Looked up from germline, CDR1 is SGDLS and CDR2 is YYNGEE. Here the CDR3 DNA reads TGTGCCAGCAGCGTCTCAGGGGGGGACAATCAGCCCCAGCATTTT. Encoded protein: CASSVSGGDNQPQHF. Full variable domain (outside the CDR3, taken from reference TRBV9 and TRBJ1-5): DSGVTQTPKHLITATGQRVTLRCSPRSGDLSVYWYQQSLDQGLQFLIQYYNGEERAKGNILERFSAQQFPDLHSELNLSSLELGDSALYFCASSVSGGDNQPQHFGDGTRLSIL.

The CDR3 region has the DNA TGTGCCAGCAGCGCCACCGGGACAAGCTCCTACGAGCAGTACTTC. Its protein is CASSATGTSSYEQYF. The chain carries TRBV7-3 and TRBJ2-7; D is perhaps TRBD1 (6 bases). Deletions cut 5 bases from V and 0 bases from J, with 14 bases between. Germline values: CDR1 SGHTA, CDR2 FQGTGA. The CDR3 totals 15 residues.

The chain recombines TRBV11-1 with TRBJ2-3; a possible D gene is TRBD2 (5 bases). Trimming took off 3 bases at V and 3 bases at J, with 13 bases between the two ends. CDR1 is SGHAT and CDR2 is FQDESV in the germline V gene (reference sequence). The CDR3 extends over 15 amino acids. The CDR3 here is CASSLSSGMTDTQYF. CDR3 sequence (DNA): TGTGCCAGCAGCTTGTCCAGCGGAATGACAGATACGCAGTATTTT.

The CDR3: CASSSGSETQYF. The CDR3 DNA follows: TGTGCCAGCAGTTCAGGGTCGGAGACCCAGTACTTC. The gene calls are TRBV28 and TRBJ2-5; the D gene is possibly TRBD1 (5 bases). Trimming pared 4 bases from V and 5 bases from J, leaving 8 bases between. There are 12 residues in the CDR3. CDR1 is MDHEN, CDR2 SYDVKM, per germline.

The chain employs TRBV7-2 and TRBJ2-7, with D perhaps matching TRBD2 (5 bases). Germline V gene lookup returns CDR1 SGHTA and CDR2 FQGNSA. The CDR3 runs to 14 residues. V gave up 5 bases and J gave up 0 bases, with 11 bases separating them. This chain's CDR3 is CASSRSGSSYEQYF. CDR3 in DNA: TGTGCCAGCAGCCGGTCTGGGAGCTCCTACGAGCAGTACTTC. The entire variable domain, with the rest obtained from reference TRBV7-2 and TRBJ2-7, is as follows: GAGVSQSPSNKVTEKGKDVELRCDPISGHTALYWYRQSLGQGLEFLIYFQGNSAPDKSGLPSDRFSAERTGGSVSTLTIQRTQQEDSAVYLCASSRSGSSYEQYFGPGTRLTVT.

The chain is built from TRBV28 and TRBJ1-5, with 8 positions matching TRBD1. Germline V gives CDR1 MDHEN, CDR2 SYDVKM. V was clipped by 5 bases and J by 4 bases; unmatched bases: 10. The CDR3 runs to 16 residues. In nucleotides, the CDR3 is TGTGCCAGCAGTCCCATCGACAGGGGAGGTAATCAGCCCCAGCATTTT. Translation gives CASSPIDRGGNQPQHF.

For the CDR3, the DNA is TGTGCCAGCAGCTTAGCGCGACAGGGGACTCCAGATGAGCAGTTCTTC. This translates into CASSLARQGTPDEQFF. The J gene is TRBJ2-1, the V gene TRBV7-9; 8 bases map to TRBD1. This CDR3 region has 16 residues. The germline V gene has CDR1 SEHNR and CDR2 FQNEAQ (reference sequence). With V trimmed by 0 bases and J by 8 bases, 9 bases remained unmatched.

The rearrangement uses TRBV30 and TRBJ1-4, with D possibly being TRBD1 (6 bases). Trimming pared 5 bases from V and 1 base from J, leaving 14 bases between. CDR3 size: 15 residues. Looked up from germline, CDR1 is GTSNPN and CDR2 is SVGIG (reference sequence). CDR3 sequence (DNA): TGTGCCTGGGGCAGCACAGGGTTAACTAATGAAAAACTGTTTTTT. Translated: CAWGSTGLTNEKLFF. Variable domain in full (rest from reference TRBV30 and TRBJ1-4): SQTIHQWPATLVQPVGSPLSLECTVEGTSNPNLYWYRQAAGRGLQLLFYSVGIGQISSEVPQNLSASRPQDRQFILSSKKLLLSDSGFYLCAWGSTGLTNEKLFFGSGTQLSVL.

The rearrangement links TRBV7-3 to TRBJ2-7; 7 bases line up with TRBD1. Germline CDR1 reads SGHTA; CDR2 reads FQGTGA. The junction had 4 bases not matched to a gene; V was cut back by 5 bases and J by 3 bases. The CDR3 runs to 13 residues. The CDR3 DNA is TGTGCCAGCAGCACCTGGACAGGCTACGAGCAGTACTTC. Its translation: CASSTWTGYEQYF.

V and J are TRBV7-3 and TRBJ2-5; TRBD1 matches 9 bases. V dropped 5 bases and J dropped 5; count of bases not matched to a gene: 9. The CDR3 length is 15 residues. Germline V CDR1 and CDR2: SGHTA, FQGTGA. CDR3 region: CASSANRGPTETQYF. The CDR3 DNA follows: TGTGCCAGCAGCGCCAACAGGGGGCCCACGGAGACCCAGTACTTC.

The V call is TRBV27, the J call TRBJ2-2, with D possibly matching TRBD2 (7 bases). The CDR3 totals 16 residues. The ends were cut back, 2 bases at V and 5 bases at J, with 15 bases in the middle. Germline V gene data show CDR1 as MNHEY and CDR2 as SMNVEV (reference sequence). CDR3 loop: CASSLRGLAVTGELFF. The CDR3 coding sequence is TGTGCCAGCAGTTTACGGGGGCTAGCGGTTACCGGGGAGCTGTTTTTT.